Sequencing of this T cell receptor beta chain was carried out in a study of cytomegalovirus exposure and HLA in healthy donors. Study results and limitations: Across donors, most TCRs were seen rarely, yet some public ones were widespread. A few CMV-associated chains proved CMV antigen-specific in vitro.

On this clone itself: As yet, its antigen is unknown.

Assay used: immunoSEQ multiplex PCR; TCRdb lists only in-frame clones, some missing. The table includes over 200,000 clones, 90% detected once. In germline, CDR1 is MNHEY, CDR2 SMNVEV (reference sequence). CDR3 length: 13 residues. Trimming took off 6 bases at V and 4 bases at J, with 11 bases between the two ends. This receptor was obtained from a woman aged 18-35 years in good health and CMV-seronegative. Sequenced sample: PBMCs. The chain is built from TRBV27 and TRBJ2-3; a weak D match, TRBD2 (6 bases). The CDR3, as DNA: TGTGCCAGCAGGGCGGGGATCGCAGATACGCAGTATTTT. Protein product: CASRAGIADTQYF.